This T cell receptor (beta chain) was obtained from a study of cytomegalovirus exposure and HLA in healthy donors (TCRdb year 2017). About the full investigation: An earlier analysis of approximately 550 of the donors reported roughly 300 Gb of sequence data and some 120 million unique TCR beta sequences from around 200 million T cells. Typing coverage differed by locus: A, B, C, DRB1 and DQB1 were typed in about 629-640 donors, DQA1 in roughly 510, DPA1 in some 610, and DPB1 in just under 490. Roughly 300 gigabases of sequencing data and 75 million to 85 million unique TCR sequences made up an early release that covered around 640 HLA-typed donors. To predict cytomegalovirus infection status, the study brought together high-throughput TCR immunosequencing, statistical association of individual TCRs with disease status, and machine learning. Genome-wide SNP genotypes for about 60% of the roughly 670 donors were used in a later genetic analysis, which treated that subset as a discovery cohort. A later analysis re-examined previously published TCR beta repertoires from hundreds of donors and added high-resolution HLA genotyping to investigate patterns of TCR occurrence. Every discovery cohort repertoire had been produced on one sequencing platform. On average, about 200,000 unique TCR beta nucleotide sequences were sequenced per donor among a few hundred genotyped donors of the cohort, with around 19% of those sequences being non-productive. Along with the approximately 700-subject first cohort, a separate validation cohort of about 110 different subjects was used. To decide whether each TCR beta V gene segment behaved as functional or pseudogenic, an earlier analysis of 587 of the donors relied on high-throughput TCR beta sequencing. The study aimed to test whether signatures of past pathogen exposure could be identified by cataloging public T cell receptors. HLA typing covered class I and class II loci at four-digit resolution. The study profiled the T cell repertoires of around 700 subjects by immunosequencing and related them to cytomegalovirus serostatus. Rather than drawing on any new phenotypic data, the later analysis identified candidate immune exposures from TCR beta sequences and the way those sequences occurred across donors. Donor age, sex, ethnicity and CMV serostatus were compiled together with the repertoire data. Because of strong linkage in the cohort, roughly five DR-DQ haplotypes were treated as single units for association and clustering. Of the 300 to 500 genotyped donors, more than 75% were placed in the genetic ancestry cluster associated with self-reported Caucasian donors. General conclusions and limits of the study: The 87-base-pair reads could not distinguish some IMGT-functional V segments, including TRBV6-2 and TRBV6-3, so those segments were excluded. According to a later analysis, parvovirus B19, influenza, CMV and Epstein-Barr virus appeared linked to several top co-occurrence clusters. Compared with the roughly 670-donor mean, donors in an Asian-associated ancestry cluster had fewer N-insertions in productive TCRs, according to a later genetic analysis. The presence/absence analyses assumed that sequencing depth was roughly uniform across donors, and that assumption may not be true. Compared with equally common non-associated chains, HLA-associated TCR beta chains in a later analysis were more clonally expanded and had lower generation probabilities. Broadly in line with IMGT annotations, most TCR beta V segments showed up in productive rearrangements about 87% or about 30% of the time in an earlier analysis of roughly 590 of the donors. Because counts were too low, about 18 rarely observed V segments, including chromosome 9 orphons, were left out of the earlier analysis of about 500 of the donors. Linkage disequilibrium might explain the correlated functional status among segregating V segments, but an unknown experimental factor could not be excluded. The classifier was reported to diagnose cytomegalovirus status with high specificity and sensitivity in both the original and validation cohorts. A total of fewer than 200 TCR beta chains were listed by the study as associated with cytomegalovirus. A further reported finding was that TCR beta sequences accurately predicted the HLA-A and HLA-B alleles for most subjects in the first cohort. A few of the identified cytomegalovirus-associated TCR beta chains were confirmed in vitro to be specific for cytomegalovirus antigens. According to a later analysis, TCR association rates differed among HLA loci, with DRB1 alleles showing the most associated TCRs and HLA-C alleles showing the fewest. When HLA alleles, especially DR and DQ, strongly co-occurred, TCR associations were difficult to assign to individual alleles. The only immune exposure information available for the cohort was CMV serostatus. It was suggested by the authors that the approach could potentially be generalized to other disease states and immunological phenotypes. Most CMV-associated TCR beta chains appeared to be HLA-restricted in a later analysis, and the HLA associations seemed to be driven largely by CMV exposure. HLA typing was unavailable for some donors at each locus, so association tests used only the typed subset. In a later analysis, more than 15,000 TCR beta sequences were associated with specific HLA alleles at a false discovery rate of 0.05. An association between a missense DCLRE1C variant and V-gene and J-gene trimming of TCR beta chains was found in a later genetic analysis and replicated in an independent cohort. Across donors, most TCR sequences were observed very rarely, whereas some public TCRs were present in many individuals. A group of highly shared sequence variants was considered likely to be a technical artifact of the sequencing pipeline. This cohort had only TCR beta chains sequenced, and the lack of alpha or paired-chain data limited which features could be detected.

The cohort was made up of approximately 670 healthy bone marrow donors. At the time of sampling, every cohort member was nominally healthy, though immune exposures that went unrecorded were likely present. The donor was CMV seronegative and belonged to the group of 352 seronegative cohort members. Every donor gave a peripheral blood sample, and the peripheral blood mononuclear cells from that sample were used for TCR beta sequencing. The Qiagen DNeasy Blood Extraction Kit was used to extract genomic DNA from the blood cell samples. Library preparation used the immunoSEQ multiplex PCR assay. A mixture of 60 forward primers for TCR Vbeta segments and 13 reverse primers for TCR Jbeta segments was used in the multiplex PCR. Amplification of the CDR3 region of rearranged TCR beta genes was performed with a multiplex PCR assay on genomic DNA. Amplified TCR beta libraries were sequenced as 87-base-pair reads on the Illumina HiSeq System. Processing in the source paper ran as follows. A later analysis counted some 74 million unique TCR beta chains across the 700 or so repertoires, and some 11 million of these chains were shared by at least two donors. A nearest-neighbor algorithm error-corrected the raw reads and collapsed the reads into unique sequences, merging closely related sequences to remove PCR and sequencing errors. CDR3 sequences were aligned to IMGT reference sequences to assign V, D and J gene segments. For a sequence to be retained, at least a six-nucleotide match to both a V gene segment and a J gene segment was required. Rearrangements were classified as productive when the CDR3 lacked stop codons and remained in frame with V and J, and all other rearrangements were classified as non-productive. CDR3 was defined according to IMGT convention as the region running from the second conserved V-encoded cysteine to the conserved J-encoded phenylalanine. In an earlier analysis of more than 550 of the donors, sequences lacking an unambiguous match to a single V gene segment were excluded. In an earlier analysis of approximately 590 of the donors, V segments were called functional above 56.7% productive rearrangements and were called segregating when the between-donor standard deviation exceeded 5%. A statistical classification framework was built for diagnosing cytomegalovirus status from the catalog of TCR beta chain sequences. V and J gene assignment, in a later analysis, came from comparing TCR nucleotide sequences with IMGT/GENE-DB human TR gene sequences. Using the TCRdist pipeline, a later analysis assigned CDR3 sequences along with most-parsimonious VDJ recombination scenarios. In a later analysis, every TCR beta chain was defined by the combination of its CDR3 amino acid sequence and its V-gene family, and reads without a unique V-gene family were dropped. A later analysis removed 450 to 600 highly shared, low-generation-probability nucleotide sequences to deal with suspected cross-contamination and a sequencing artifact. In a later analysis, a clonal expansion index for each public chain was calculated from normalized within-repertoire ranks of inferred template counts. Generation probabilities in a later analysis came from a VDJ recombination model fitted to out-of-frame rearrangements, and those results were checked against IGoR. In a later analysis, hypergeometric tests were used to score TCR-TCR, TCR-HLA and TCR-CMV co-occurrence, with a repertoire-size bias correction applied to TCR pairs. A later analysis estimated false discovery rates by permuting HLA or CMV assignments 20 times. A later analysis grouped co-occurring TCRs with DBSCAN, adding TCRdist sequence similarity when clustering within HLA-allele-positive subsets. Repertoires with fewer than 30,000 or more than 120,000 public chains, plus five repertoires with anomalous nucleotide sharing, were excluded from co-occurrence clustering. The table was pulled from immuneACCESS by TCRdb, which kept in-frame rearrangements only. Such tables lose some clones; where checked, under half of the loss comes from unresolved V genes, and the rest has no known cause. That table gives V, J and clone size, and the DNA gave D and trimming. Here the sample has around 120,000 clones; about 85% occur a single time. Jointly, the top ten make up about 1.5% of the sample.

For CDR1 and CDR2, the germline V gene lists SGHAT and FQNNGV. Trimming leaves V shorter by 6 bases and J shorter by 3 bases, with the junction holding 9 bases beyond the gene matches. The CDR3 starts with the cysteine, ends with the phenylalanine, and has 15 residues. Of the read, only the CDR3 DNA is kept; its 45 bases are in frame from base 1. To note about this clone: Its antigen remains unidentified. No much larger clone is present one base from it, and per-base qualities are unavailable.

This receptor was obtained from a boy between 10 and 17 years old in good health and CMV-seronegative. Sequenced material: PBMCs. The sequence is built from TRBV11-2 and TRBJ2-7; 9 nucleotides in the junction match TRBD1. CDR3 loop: CASRFGQGPYYEQYF. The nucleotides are TGTGCCAGCAGGTTCGGACAGGGGCCTTACTACGAGCAGTACTTC.